A selection of T cell receptor beta chains follows, all from one sample in a study of shared clonotypes between healthy human individuals. Sequencing was performed with immunoSEQ multiplex PCR; in TCRdb, only in-frame clones are kept and a portion is missing. The repertoire includes more than 2,000,000 clones, over 85% of them detected once, and about 0.13% sits in the top ten. Sample: naive CD4+ T cells sorted from blood. The receptors stem from a man between 18 and 29 years old in good health. CDR3s include the opening cysteine and the closing phenylalanine or tryptophan. The D gene is left open where the match is weak. A clone size is listed for some rows: how often the clone was seen (once, few, many), or a class if it is expanded.

>-|TRBJ2-3|TRBV30|TRBD2
TGTGCCTGGAGTTCGGGACTAGCGGGAGCTGCAGATACGCAGTATTTT
CAWSSGLAGAADTQYF
>-|TRBJ2-3|TRBV11-2|-
TGTGCCAGCAGCTTAGGCTCAGGGGTTGCGACAGATACGCAGTATTTT
CASSLGSGVATDTQYF
>once|TRBJ1-1|TRBV5-1|-
TGCGCCAGCAGCTTAACAGGGTCGTCGAACACTGAAGCTTTCTTT
CASSLTGSSNTEAFF
>-|TRBJ1-6|TRBV6-1|-
TGTGCCAGCAGAGGCGCAGGAGAGTATAATTCACCCCTCCACTTT
CASRGAGEYNSPLHF
>-|TRBJ2-7|TRBV2|TRBD2
TGTGCCAGCAGTGCTGTAGCGGGAGGGGCCTACGAGCAGTACTTC
CASSAVAGGAYEQYF
>once|TRBJ1-6|TRBV5-5|TRBD1
TGTGCCAGCAGCCAAGACAGGGCAACCAATAATTCACCCCTCCACTTT
CASSQDRATNNSPLHF
>-|TRBJ2-1|TRBV10-3|-
TGTGCCATCAGTGAGGACTTCAATGAGCAGTTCTTC
CAISEDFNEQFF
>-|TRBJ2-2|TRBV5-6|TRBD2
TGTGCCAGCGGCAAGCGGGACGTATGGACCGGGGAGCTGTTTTTT
CASGKRDVWTGELFF
>-|TRBJ1-3|TRBV14|-
TGTGCCAGCAGCGAGGACCGGGGCTCTGGAAACACCATATATTTT
CASSEDRGSGNTIYF
>-|TRBJ2-7|TRBV28|TRBD2
TGTGCCAGCAGTTTAGGCGGGGGGGCAGGGGAGCAGTACTTC
CASSLGGGAGEQYF
>-|TRBJ2-2|TRBV11-2|TRBD2
TGTGCCAGCAGCGTTACGGGGGGGAAAGGCACCGGGGAGCTGTTTTTT
CASSVTGGKGTGELFF
>-|TRBJ2-1|TRBV6-4|-
TGTGCCAGCACCCTTGTAGGGGGAAGATACAATGAGCAGTTCTTC
CASTLVGGRYNEQFF
>-|TRBJ2-7|TRBV6-5|-
TGTGCCAGCAGTTACTCGGCCCCGGGTCTCGAGCAGTACTTC
CASSYSAPGLEQYF
>-|TRBJ2-7|TRBV11-2|TRBD1
TGTGCCAGCAGCTCCGGGACAGGGACCTACGAGCAGTACTTC
CASSSGTGTYEQYF
>-|TRBJ2-5|TRBV5-1|-
TGCGCCAGCAGCTGGACAGCAGCCCAAGAGACCCAGTACTTC
CASSWTAAQETQYF
>-|TRBJ2-3|TRBV6-5|-
TGTGCCAGCCTAGGGCCGAACACAGATACGCAGTATTTT
CASLGPNTDTQYF
>-|TRBJ1-4|TRBV5-1|TRBD1
TGCGCCAGCAGCCCGACAGGGGGCCCTAATGAAAAACTGTTTTTT
CASSPTGGPNEKLFF
>-|TRBJ1-2|TRBV5-5|-
TGTGCCAGCAGAACCAATACGGGGGTTCGCTATGGCTACACCTTC
CASRTNTGVRYGYTF
>-|TRBJ1-1|TRBV19|TRBD1
TGTGCCAGTAGTCTAGGGACAGGGATAACTGAAGCTTTCTTT
CASSLGTGITEAFF
>-|TRBJ1-2|TRBV2|-
TGTGCCAGCAGCCCTACTAACTATGGCTACACCTTC
CASSPTNYGYTF
>once|TRBJ2-7|TRBV9|-
TGTGCCAGCAGCGTAGGAGTCAACTCCTACGAGCAGTACTTC
CASSVGVNSYEQYF
>-|TRBJ1-2|TRBV5-1|-
TGCGCCAGCAGCTTGGATCCAGGAGGGGAGAGGGGCTACACCTTC
CASSLDPGGERGYTF
>-|TRBJ1-4|TRBV5-1|-
TGCGCCAGCGCCCCCAGGGACTTAGTGCAGGATGGGAAACTGTTTTTT
CASAPRDLVQDGKLFF
>-|TRBJ1-1|TRBV7-2|-
TGTGCCAGCAGCTTAGGGGCAGGGGCCACTGAAGCTTTCTTT
CASSLGAGATEAFF
>-|TRBJ1-1|TRBV5-1|-
TGCGCCAGCAGCTTGATCCCCGGGGCAGATGAAGCTTTCTTT
CASSLIPGADEAFF
>-|TRBJ2-1|TRBV7-2|-
TGTGCCAGCAGCTTAGCCCGGAGTGCCCCCAATGAGCAGTTCTTC
CASSLARSAPNEQFF
>few|TRBJ1-3|TRBV6-1|-
-
CASSTSTGSRNTIYF
>-|TRBJ2-7|TRBV27|-
TGTGCCAGCGCACGGGAGCGATCCTACGAGCAGTACTTC
CASARERSYEQYF
>-|TRBJ2-6|TRBV5-1|-
TGCGCCAGCAGTAGGACAGAGGCCGGGGCCAACGTCCTGACTTTC
CASSRTEAGANVLTF
>-|TRBJ2-3|TRBV28|-
TGTGCCAGCACCTCGGGGGGGACAGCGGGGACAGATACGCAGTATTTT
CASTSGGTAGTDTQYF
>-|TRBJ2-7|TRBV6-1|TRBD1
TGTGCCAGCAGTACCTCTCAGACAGGGAGTTACGAGCAGTACTTC
CASSTSQTGSYEQYF
>-|TRBJ1-3|TRBV2|TRBD1
TGTGCCAGCAGAGACAGGGGGTCTGGAAACACCATATATTTT
CASRDRGSGNTIYF
>few|TRBJ1-2|TRBV27|-
TGTGCCAGCAGTTTTCAAGGAGGGTCCGGCTACACCTTC
CASSFQGGSGYTF
>-|TRBJ2-7|TRBV7-9|-
TGTGCCAGCAGCTCACAGACAGTGTCCGAGCAGTACTTC
CASSSQTVSEQYF
>-|TRBJ1-2|TRBV2|-
TGTGCCAGGGGAACCGTCCTGTACTATGGCTACACCTTC
CARGTVLYYGYTF
>-|TRBJ1-1|TRBV7-9|TRBD1
TGTGCCAGCAGCAGTCGACAGGGGATGAACACTGAAGCTTTCTTT
CASSSRQGMNTEAFF
>-|TRBJ1-2|TRBV6-5|-
TGTGCCAGCAGGGGGGGCGCTGTTGGCTACACCTTC
CASRGGAVGYTF
>once|TRBJ1-2|TRBV14|-
TGTGCCAGCAGCCAATTCGGGCAGAAGGATCTCTATGGCTACACCTTC
CASSQFGQKDLYGYTF
>-|TRBJ2-7|TRBV10-2|TRBD2
TGCGCCAGCAGTAGGGGAATTAGCGGGAGTTCCTACGAGCAGTACTTC
CASSRGISGSSYEQYF
>-|TRBJ2-5|TRBV6-1|-
TGTGCCAGCGGGCGCGCCAACCAAGAGACCCAGTACTTC
CASGRANQETQYF
>-|TRBJ2-5|TRBV30|-
TGTGCCTGGGCCGCAGGCCAAGAGACCCAGTACTTC
CAWAAGQETQYF
>-|TRBJ1-1|TRBV7-3|-
TGTGCCAGCAGCTTACTCCCCGTGGGGGGGCTATCGGACACTGAAGCTTTCTTT
CASSLLPVGGLSDTEAFF
>few|TRBJ1-5|TRBV10-3|TRBD1
TGTGCCATCGGACAGGGAGGGGATAGCAATCAGCCCCAGCATTTT
CAIGQGGDSNQPQHF
>-|TRBJ2-3|TRBV5-6|-
TGTGCTAGCAGCTTGCGCACAGGGAGTTTAACAGATACGCAGTATTTT
CASSLRTGSLTDTQYF
>-|TRBJ2-5|TRBV2|-
TGTGCCAGCAGAACCGGGTCTGAGACCCAGTACTTC
CASRTGSETQYF
>once|TRBJ2-2|TRBV6-1|-
TGTGCCAGCAGTGAACACCCAGGGAGGAACACCGGGGAGCTGTTTTTT
CASSEHPGRNTGELFF
>-|TRBJ2-1|TRBV27|TRBD2
TGTGCCAGCACCAGGCTAGCGGGAGTTTCAGTGGGGTCCTACAATGAGCAGTTCTTC
CASTRLAGVSVGSYNEQFF
>-|TRBJ2-3|TRBV9|-
TGTGCCAGCGAGGGGCCCGGTGATACGCAGTATTTT
CASEGPGDTQYF
>-|TRBJ2-7|TRBV10-1|-
TGCGCCAGCAGTGAGGCCAGGGATTTCTACGAGCAGTACTTC
CASSEARDFYEQYF
>-|TRBJ2-1|TRBV7-9|-
TGTGCCAGCATTACAAAACAGAATGAGCAGTTCTTC
CASITKQNEQFF
>-|TRBJ2-5|TRBV18|-
TGTGCCAGCTCCCAATGGACCGTCTCAGGGGGGGAGACCCAGTACTTC
CASSQWTVSGGETQYF
>-|TRBJ1-1|TRBV2|TRBD1
TGTGCCAGTCAGGGGGATTTTCCCAGCGCTGAAGCTTTCTTT
CASQGDFPSAEAFF
>-|TRBJ1-1|TRBV6-6|-
TGTGCCAGCAGCAGGACCGGGCTGACTGAAGCTTTCTTT
CASSRTGLTEAFF
>-|TRBJ2-3|TRBV10-3|-
TGTGCCATCGCTCCCTTGCGGTTCACAGATACGCAGTATTTT
CAIAPLRFTDTQYF
>-|TRBJ1-6|TRBV5-1|TRBD1
TGCGCCAGCAGCTCGGGACAGGCCAGCTCCTATAATTCACCCCTCCACTTT
CASSSGQASSYNSPLHF
>-|TRBJ2-1|TRBV6-6|TRBD2
TGTGCCAGCAGTTCCCCCGGGACTACCAATGAGCAGTTCTTC
CASSSPGTTNEQFF
>-|TRBJ2-1|TRBV11-3|-
TGTGCCAGCAGCTTAAGACAGGGACTAGGGGGCGACTACAATGAGCAGTTCTTC
CASSLRQGLGGDYNEQFF
>-|TRBJ2-6|TRBV12-5|-
TGTGCTAGTGGTTTGAGGGGCGCGGGGGCCAACGTCCTGACTTTC
CASGLRGAGANVLTF
>once|TRBJ2-7|TRBV2|-
TGTGCCAGCAGTGACCGGGGCTCCTACGAGCAGTACTTC
CASSDRGSYEQYF